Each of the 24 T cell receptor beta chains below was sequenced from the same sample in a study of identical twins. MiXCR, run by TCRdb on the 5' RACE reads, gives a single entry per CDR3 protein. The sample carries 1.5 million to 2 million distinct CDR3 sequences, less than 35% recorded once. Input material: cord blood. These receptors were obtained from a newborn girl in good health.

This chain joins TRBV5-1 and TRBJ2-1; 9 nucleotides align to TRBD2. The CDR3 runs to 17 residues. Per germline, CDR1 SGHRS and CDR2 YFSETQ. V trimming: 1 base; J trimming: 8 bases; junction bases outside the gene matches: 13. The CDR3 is CASSLWPLSGSYDEQFF. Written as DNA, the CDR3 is TGCGCCAGCAGCTTGTGGCCGCTTAGCGGGAGTTACGATGAGCAGTTCTTC.

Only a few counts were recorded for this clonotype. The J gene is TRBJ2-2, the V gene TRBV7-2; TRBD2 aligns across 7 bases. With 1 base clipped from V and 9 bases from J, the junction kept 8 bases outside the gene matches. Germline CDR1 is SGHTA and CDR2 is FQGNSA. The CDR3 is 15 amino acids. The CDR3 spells CASSLGTRDYRELFF. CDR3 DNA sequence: TGTGCCAGCAGCTTAGGGACGCGGGACTACCGGGAGCTGTTTTTT.

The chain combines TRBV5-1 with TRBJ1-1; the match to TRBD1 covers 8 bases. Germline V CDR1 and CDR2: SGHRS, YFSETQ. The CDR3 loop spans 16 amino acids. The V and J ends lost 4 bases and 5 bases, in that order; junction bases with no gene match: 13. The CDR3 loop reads CASSSDRGLMGTEAFF. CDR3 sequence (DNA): TGCGCCAGCAGCAGTGACAGGGGCTTAATGGGGACTGAAGCTTTCTTT.

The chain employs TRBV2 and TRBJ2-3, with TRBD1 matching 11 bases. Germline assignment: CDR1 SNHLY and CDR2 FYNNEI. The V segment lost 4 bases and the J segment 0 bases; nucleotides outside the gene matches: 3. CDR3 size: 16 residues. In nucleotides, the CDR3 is TGTGCCAGCAGTGGATGGACAGGGGGCAGCACAGATACGCAGTATTTT. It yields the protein CASSGWTGGSTDTQYF.

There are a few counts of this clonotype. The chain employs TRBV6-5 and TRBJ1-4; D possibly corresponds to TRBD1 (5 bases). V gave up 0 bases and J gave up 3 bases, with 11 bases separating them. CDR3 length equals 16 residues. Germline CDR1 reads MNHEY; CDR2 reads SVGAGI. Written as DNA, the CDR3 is TGTGCCAGCAGTTACTCGAGTGACAGTCCTAATGAAAAACTGTTTTTT. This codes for CASSYSSDSPNEKLFF.

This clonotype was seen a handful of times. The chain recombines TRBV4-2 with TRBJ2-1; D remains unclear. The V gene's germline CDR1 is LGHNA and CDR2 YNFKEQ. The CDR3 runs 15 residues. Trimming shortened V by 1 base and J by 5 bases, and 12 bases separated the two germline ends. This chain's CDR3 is CASSQVVGRDNEQFF. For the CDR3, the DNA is TGTGCCAGCAGCCAAGTCGTGGGTAGGGACAATGAGCAGTTCTTC.

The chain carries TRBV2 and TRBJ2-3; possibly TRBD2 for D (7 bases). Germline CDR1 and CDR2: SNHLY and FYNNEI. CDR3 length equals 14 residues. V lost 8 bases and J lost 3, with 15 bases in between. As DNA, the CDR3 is TGTGCCAGCGGAAGGGGGGGCAGGACAGATACGCAGTATTTT. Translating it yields CASGRGGRTDTQYF.

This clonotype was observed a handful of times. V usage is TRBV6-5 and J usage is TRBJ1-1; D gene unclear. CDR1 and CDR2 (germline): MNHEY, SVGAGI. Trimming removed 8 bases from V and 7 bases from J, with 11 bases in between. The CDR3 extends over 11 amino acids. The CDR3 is CASSHPREAFF. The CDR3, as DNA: TGTGCCAGCTCACATCCCCGTGAAGCTTTCTTT.

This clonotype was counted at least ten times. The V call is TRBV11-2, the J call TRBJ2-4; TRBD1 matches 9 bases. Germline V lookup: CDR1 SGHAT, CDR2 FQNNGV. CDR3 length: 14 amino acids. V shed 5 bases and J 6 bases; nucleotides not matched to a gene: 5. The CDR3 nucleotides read TGTGCCAGCAGCCCTACAGGGGGCGCAAACATTCAGTACTTC. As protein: CASSPTGGANIQYF.

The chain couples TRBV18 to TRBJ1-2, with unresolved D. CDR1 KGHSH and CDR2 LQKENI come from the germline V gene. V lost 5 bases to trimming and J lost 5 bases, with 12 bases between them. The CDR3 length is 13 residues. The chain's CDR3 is CASSATDFYGYTF. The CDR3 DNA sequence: TGTGCCAGCTCAGCGACGGACTTTTATGGCTACACCTTC. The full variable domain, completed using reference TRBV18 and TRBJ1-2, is NAGVMQNPRHLVRRRGQEARLRCSPMKGHSHVYWYRQLPEEGLKFMVYLQKENIIDESGMPKERFSAEFPKEGPSILRIQQVVRGDSAAYFCASSATDFYGYTFGSGTRLTVV.

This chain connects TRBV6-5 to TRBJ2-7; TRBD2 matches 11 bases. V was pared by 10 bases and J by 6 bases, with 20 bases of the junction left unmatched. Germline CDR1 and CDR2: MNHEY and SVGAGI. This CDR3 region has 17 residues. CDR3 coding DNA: TGTGCCACCGCAAGACAACCAACTAGCGGGAGTAGGGGCGAGCAGTACTTC. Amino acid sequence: CATARQPTSGSRGEQYF.

CDR3 sequence: CASSIYRDEQFF. CDR3 DNA sequence: TGTGCCAGCAGTATATACCGGGACGAGCAGTTCTTC. This rearrangement joins TRBV12-3 or TRBV12-4 to TRBJ2-1; D may be TRBD1 or TRBD2 (5 bases each). This CDR3 is built from 12 residues. Trimming left V 5 bases short and J 10 bases short, with 12 bases between.

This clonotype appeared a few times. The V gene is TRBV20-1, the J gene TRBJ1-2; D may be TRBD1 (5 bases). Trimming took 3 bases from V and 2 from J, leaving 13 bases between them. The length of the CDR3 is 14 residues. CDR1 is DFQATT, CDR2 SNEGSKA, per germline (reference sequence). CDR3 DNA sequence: TGCAGTGCTAGTTGGGGCAGTATCAACTATGGCTACACCTTC. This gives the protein CSASWGSINYGYTF.

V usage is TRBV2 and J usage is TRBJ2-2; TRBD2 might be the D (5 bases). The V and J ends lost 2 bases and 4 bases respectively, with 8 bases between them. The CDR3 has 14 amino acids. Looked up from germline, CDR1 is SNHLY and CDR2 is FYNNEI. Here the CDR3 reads CASSELRVTGELFF. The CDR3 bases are TGTGCCAGCAGTGAATTGAGGGTCACCGGGGAGCTGTTTTTT.

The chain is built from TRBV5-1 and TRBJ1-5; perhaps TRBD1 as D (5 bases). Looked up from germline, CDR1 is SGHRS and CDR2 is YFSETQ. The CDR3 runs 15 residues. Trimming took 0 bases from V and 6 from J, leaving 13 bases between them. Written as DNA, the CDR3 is TGCGCCAGCAGCTTGGAACCCGGGGGGGTTCAGCCCCAGCATTTT. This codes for CASSLEPGGVQPQHF.

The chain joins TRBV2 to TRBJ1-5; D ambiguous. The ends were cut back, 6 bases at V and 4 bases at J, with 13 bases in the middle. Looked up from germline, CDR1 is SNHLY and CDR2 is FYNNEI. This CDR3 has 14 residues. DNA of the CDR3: TGTGCCAGCAGGAGGGCTATTTGGAATCAGCCCCAGCATTTT. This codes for CASRRAIWNQPQHF.

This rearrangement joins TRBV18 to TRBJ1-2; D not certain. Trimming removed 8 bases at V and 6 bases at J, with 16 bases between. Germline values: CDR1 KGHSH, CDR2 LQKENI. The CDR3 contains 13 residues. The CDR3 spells CASTRTPTNGYTF. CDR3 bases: TGTGCCAGCACTAGGACGCCCACCAATGGCTACACCTTC.

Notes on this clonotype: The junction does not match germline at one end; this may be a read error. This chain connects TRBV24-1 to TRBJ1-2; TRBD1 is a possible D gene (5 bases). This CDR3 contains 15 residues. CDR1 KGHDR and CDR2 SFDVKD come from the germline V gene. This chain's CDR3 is CATSVFTYGAYGCTF. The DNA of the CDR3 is TGTGCCACCAGTGTCTTTACTTACGGGGCCTATGGCTGCACCTTC.

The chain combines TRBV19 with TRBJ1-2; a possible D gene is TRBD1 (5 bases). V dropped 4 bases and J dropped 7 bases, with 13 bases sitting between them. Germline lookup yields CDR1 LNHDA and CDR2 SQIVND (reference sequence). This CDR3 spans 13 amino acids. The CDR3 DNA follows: TGTGCCAGTAGTAGGTCGGGGGGACCTGGCTACACCTTC. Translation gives CASSRSGGPGYTF. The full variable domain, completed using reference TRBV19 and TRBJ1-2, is DGGITQSPKYLFRKEGQNVTLSCEQNLNHDAMYWYRQDPGQGLRLIYYSQIVNDFQKGDIAEGYSVSREKKESFPLTVTSAQKNPTAFYLCASSRSGGPGYTFGSGTRLTVV.

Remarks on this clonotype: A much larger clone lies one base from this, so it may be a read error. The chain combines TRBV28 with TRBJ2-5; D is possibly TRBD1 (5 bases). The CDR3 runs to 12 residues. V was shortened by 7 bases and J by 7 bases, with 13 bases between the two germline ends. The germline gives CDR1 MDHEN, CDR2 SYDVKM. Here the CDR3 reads CASMRRQGTQYF. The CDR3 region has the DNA TGTGCCAGCATGAGGCGCCAGGGGACCCAGTACTTC. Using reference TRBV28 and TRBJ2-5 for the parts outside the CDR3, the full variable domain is DVKVTQSSRYLVKRTGEKVFLECVQDMDHENMFWYRQDPGLGLRLIYFSYDVKMKEKGDIPEGYSVSREKKERFSLILESASTNQTSMYLCASMRRQGTQYFGPGTRLLVL.

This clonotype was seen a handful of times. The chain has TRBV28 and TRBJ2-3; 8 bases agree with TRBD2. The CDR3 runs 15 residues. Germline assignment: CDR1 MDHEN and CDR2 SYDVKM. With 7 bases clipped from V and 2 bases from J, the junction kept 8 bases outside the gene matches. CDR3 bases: TGTGCCAGCATAGGCGGGAGGTCCCACACAGATACGCAGTATTTT. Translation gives CASIGGRSHTDTQYF. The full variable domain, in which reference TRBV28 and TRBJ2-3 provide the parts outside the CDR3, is DVKVTQSSRYLVKRTGEKVFLECVQDMDHENMFWYRQDPGLGLRLIYFSYDVKMKEKGDIPEGYSVSREKKERFSLILESASTNQTSMYLCASIGGRSHTDTQYFGPGTRLTVL.

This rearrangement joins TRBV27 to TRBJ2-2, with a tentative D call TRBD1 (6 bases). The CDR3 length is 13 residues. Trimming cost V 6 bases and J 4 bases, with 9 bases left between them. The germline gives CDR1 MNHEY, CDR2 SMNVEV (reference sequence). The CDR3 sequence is CASRGGPTGELFF. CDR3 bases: TGTGCCAGCAGAGGGGGTCCCACCGGGGAGCTGTTTTTT.

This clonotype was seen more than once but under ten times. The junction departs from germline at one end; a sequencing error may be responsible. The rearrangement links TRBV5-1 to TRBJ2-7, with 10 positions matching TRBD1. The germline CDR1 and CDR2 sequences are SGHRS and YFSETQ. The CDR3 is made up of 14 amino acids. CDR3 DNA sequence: TGTGCCAGCAGTCCGGGACAGGGGATCCACGAGCAGTACTTC. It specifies CASSPGQGIHEQYF.

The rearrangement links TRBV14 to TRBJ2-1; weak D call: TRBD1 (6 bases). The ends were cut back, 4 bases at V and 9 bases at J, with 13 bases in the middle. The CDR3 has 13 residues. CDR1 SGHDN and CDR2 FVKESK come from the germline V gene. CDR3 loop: CASSPPGASEQFF. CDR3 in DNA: TGTGCCAGCAGCCCCCCAGGGGCCAGTGAGCAGTTCTTC.